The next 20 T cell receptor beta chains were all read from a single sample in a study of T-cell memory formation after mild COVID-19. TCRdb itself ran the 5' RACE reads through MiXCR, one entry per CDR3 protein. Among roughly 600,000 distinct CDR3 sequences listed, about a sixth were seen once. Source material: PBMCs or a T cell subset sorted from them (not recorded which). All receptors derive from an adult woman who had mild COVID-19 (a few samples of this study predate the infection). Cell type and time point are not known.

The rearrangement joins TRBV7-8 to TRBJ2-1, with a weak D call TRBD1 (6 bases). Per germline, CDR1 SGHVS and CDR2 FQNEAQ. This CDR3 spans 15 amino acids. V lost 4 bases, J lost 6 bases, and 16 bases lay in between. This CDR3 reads CASSSSYQGGNEQFF. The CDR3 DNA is TGTGCCAGCAGCTCCAGCTATCAAGGGGGCAATGAGCAGTTCTTC.

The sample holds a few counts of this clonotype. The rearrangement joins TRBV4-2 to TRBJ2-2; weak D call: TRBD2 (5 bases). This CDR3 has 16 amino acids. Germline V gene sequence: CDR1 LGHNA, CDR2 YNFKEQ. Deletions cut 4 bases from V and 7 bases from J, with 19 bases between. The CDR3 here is CASSRLTGSEGGELFF. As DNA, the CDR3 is TGTGCCAGCAGCCGTCTTACGGGGTCAGAGGGCGGGGAGCTGTTTTTT.

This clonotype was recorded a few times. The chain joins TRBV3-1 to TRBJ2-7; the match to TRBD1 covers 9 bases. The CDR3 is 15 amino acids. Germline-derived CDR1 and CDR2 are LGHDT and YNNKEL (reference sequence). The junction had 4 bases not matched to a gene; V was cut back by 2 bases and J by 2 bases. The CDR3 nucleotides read TGTGCCAGCAGCCAATACAGGGGGCCAGCCTACGAGCAGTACTTC. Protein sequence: CASSQYRGPAYEQYF.

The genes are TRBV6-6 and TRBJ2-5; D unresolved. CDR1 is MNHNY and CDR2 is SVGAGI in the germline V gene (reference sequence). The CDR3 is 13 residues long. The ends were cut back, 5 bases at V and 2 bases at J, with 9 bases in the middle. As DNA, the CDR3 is TGTGCCAGCAGTCCTTTGATGCAAGAGACCCAGTACTTC. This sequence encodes CASSPLMQETQYF.

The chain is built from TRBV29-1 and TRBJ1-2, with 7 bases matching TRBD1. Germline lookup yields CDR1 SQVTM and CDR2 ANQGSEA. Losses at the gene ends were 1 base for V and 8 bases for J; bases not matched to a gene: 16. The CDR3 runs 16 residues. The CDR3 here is CSVEGNPGGSLQGYTF. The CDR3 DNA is TGCAGCGTTGAAGGAAATCCAGGGGGGAGCCTACAAGGCTACACCTTC.

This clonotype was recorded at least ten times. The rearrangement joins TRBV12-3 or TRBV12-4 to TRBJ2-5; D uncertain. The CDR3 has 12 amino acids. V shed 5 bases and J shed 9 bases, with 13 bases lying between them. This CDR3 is CASSPGRLAQYF. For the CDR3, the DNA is TGTGCCAGCAGTCCCGGACGTTTGGCCCAGTACTTC.

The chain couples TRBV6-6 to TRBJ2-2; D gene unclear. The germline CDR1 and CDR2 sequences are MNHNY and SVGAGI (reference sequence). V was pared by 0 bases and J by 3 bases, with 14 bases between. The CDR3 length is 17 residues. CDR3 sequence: CASSYSEGWKDTGELFF. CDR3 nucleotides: TGTGCCAGCAGTTACTCGGAAGGGTGGAAGGACACCGGGGAGCTGTTTTTT.

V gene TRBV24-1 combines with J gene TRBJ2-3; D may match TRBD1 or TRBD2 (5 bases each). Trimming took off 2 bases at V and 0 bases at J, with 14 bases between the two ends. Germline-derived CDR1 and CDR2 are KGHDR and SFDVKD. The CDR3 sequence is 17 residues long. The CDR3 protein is CATSDWGSGWSTDTQYF. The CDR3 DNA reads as TGTGCCACCAGTGATTGGGGGAGCGGCTGGAGCACAGATACGCAGTATTTT.

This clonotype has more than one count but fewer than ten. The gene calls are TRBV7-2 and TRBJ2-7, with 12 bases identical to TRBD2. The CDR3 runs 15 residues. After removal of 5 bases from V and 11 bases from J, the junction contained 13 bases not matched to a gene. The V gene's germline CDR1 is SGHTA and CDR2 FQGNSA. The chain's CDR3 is CASSPGTSGRAGKYF. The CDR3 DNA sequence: TGTGCCAGCAGCCCCGGGACTAGCGGGCGGGCCGGAAAGTACTTC. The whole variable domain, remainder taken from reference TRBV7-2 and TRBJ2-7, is GAGVSQSPSNKVTEKGKDVELRCDPISGHTALYWYRQSLGQGLEFLIYFQGNSAPDKSGLPSDRFSAERTGGSVSTLTIQRTQQEDSAVYLCASSPGTSGRAGKYFGPGTRLTVT.

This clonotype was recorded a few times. The CDR3 is CASSRNDRGRGYTF. The CDR3 DNA is TGTGCCAGCAGCCGAAATGACAGGGGGCGAGGCTACACCTTC. The chain is built from TRBV5-5 and TRBJ1-2; TRBD1 matches 10 bases. Germline lookup yields CDR1 SGHKS and CDR2 YYEKEE (reference sequence). Losses at the gene ends were 4 bases for V and 8 bases for J; bases not matched to a gene: 8. There are 14 residues in the CDR3.

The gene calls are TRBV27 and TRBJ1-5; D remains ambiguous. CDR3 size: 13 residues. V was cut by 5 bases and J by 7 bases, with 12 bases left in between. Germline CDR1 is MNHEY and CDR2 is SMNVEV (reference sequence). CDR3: CASSTTRAQPQHF. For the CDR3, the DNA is TGTGCCAGCAGTACGACTCGCGCCCAGCCCCAGCATTTT.

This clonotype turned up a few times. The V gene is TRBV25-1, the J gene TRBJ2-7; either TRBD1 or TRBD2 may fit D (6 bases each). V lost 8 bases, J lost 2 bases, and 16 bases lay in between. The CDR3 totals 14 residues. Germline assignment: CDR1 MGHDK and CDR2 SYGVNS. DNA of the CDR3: TGTGCCAGCCGAGGGGAGGACAGCCCCTACGAGCAGTACTTC. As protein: CASRGEDSPYEQYF.

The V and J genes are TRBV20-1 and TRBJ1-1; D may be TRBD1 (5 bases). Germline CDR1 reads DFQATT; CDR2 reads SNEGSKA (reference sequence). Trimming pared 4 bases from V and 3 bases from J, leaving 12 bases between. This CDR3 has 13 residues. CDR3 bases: TGCAGTGCTATCGAAGGGGTGTACACTGAAGCTTTCTTT. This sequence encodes CSAIEGVYTEAFF.

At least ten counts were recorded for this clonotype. The CDR3 region is CASSHGGPGYNEQFF. Here the CDR3 DNA reads TGTGCCAGCAGCCACGGGGGGCCGGGTTACAATGAGCAGTTCTTC. This chain uses TRBV7-3 with TRBJ2-1; possible D gene TRBD2, 7 bases. The V and J ends lost 5 bases and 4 bases respectively, with 15 bases between them. Germline assignment: CDR1 SGHTA and CDR2 FQGTGA. The length of the CDR3 is 15 residues.

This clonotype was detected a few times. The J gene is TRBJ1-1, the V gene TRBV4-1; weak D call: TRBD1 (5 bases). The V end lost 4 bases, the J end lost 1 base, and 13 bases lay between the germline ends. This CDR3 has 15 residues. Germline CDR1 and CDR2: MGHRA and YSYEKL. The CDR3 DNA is TGCGCCAGCAGCCTTATGGCACAGGAGAACACTGAAGCTTTCTTT. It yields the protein CASSLMAQENTEAFF.

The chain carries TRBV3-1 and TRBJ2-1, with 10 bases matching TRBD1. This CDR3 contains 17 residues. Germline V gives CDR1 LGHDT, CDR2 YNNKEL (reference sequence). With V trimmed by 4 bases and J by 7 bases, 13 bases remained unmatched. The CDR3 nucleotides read TGTGCCAGCAGCCGCGGACAGGGGGTAAATAGTGGGAATGAGCAGTTCTTC. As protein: CASSRGQGVNSGNEQFF.

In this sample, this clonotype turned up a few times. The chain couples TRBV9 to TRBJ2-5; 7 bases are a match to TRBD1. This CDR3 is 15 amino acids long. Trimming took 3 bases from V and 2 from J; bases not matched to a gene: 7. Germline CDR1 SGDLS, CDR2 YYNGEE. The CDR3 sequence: CASSGSGTAQETQYF. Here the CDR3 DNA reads TGTGCCAGCAGCGGATCCGGGACAGCTCAAGAGACCCAGTACTTC.

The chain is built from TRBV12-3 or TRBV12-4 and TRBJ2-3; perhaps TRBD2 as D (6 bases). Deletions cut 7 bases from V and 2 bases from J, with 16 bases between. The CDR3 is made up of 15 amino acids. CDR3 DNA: TGTGCCAGCAACCGCGCGGGGTCGTTCACAGATACGCAGTATTTT. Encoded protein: CASNRAGSFTDTQYF.

As DNA, the CDR3 is TGTGCCAGCAGCTTGGGGGGGGAGCCCCAGCATTTT. It translates to CASSLGGEPQHF. The chain links TRBV5-6 to TRBJ1-5; a weak D match, TRBD1 (5 bases). The CDR3 consists of 12 residues. Per germline, CDR1 SGHDT and CDR2 YYEEEE. V lost 0 bases and J 8 bases, leaving 6 bases between the germline ends.

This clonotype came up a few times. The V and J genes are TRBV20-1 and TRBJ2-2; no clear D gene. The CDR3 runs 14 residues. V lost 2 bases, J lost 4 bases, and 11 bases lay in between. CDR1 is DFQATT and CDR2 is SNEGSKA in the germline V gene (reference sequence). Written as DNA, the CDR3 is TGCAGTGCTAGATTGGGTAGTCCCACCGGGGAGCTGTTTTTT. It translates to CSARLGSPTGELFF.